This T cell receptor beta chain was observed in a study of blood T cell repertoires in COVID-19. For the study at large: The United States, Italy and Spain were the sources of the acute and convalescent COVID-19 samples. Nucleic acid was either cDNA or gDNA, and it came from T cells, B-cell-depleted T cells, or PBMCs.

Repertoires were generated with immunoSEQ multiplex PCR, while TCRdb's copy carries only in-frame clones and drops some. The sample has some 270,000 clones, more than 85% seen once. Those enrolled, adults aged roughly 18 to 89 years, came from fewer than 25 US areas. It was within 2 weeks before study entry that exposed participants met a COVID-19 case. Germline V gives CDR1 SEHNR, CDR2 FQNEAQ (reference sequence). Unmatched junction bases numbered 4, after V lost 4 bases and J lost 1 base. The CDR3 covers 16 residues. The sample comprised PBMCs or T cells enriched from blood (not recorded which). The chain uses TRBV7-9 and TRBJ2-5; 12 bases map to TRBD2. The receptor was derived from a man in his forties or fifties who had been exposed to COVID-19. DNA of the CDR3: TGTGCCAGCAGCTCTAGACTAGCGGGAGTCCAAGAGACCCAGTACTTC. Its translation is CASSSRLAGVQETQYF.